The entry below gives a single T cell receptor (beta chain) sequence along with its context. The source of the sample is a study of blood T cell repertoires in COVID-19. Clones were read by immunoSEQ multiplex PCR, and TCRdb kept only the in-frame ones, dropping some. Here the sample spans roughly 100,000 clones, 85% to 90% being singletons. In germline, CDR1 is MDHEN, CDR2 SYDVKM. V lost 4 bases, J lost 3 bases, and 4 bases lay in between. The CDR3 length is 11 residues. The TCR was taken from a man between 50 and 59 years old with acute or convalescent COVID-19. J is TRBJ2-7 and V is TRBV28; D ambiguous. The specimen sequenced was peripheral blood. The CDR3 is CASSSVYEQYF. In nucleotides, the CDR3 is TGTGCCAGCAGTTCAGTCTACGAGCAGTACTTC. The complete variable domain, with remaining parts taken from reference TRBV28 and TRBJ2-7, reads DVKVTQSSRYLVKRTGEKVFLECVQDMDHENMFWYRQDPGLGLRLIYFSYDVKMKEKGDIPEGYSVSREKKERFSLILESASTNQTSMYLCASSSVYEQYFGPGTRLTVT.